This T cell receptor (beta chain) was sequenced for a study of cytomegalovirus exposure and HLA in healthy donors. Points from the study as a whole: The likely explanation for a cluster of highly shared sequence variants was sequencing artifact. Upon later analysis, HLA-associated TCR beta chains proved more clonally expanded than other, equally common chains.

The PCR made use of 60 Vbeta and 13 Jbeta primers. Sequenced by immunoSEQ multiplex PCR; TCRdb stores in-frame clones only, minus some. The sample has around 100,000 clones; roughly three quarters are singletons. Comment on this clone: The antigen is undetermined.

The CDR3 spans 16 residues. Germline V gene data show CDR1 as MNHNS and CDR2 as SASEGT. V gave up 2 bases and J gave up 8 bases; unmatched junction bases: 9. This receptor was identified in a woman in her fifties or sixties in good health and CMV-seropositive. Specimen: PBMCs. The V call is TRBV6-1, the J call TRBJ2-1; 10 bases align to TRBD2. CDR3 protein: CASSEKEREGFDEQFF. CDR3 sequence (DNA): TGTGCCAGCAGTGAAAAGGAGCGGGAGGGGTTTGATGAGCAGTTCTTC.